This T cell receptor (beta chain) was retrieved from a study of CD8 T cells in ankylosing spondylitis. The CDR3 has 15 amino acids. From germline, CDR1 is SGHTA and CDR2 FQGNSA. V gave up 6 bases and J gave up 0 bases, with 12 bases separating them. Study-wide points: In ankylosing spondylitis patients, matched synovial fluid reportedly showed significant enrichment of disease-linked clones. Clones that were linked to disease were CD8+ and were relatively rare in peripheral blood. About 8 highly homologous variants made up a TCR beta motif, and this motif appeared characteristic of ankylosing spondylitis blood. Certain motif variants had earlier appeared in reactive arthritis synovial fluid and blood.

This clonotype was detected only a few times. Its antigen is as yet unknown. TCR beta libraries were made by quantitative 5'-RACE with molecular barcodes. TCRdb passed the 5' RACE reads through MiXCR, listing each CDR3 protein once. The sample lists 700,000 to 850,000 distinct CDR3 sequences, 12% occurring once. Sequenced material: blood, either unsorted or a sorted T cell fraction (not recorded which). V and J are TRBV7-2 and TRBJ1-3, with TRBD1 as a possible D gene (6 bases). This receptor was identified in a male donor with ankylosing spondylitis. The CDR3 nucleotides read TGTGCCAGCAGGCTGGACAGACACTCTGGAAACACCATATATTTT. Translating it yields CASRLDRHSGNTIYF.